The 20 T cell receptor beta chains reported below all come from one sample, sequenced in a study of blood T cell repertoires in COVID-19. TCRdb's copy holds only in-frame clones and misses some; the assay was immunoSEQ multiplex PCR. Of about 110,000 clones in the sample, 85% were seen once. The sequenced material came from peripheral blood. The receptors come from a human donor in a cohort sampled during active COVID-19.

The rearrangement links TRBV5-4 to TRBJ2-1, with 9 bases that match TRBD1. Germline V gene sequence: CDR1 SGHNT, CDR2 YYREEE (reference sequence). The CDR3 runs 16 residues. Trimming cost V 0 bases and J 7 bases; bases outside gene matches: 8. The CDR3 DNA reads TGTGCCAGCAGCTTGGGGATGGGACAGGGTTTTAATGAGCAGTTCTTC. Translated, it gives CASSLGMGQGFNEQFF.

The chain is built from TRBV5-1 and TRBJ2-6; TRBD2 might be the D (5 bases). Trimming stripped 5 bases from V and 0 bases from J, with 18 bases between. Germline V CDR1 and CDR2: SGHRS, YFSETQ. This CDR3 is 18 amino acids long. This CDR3 reads CASSSLDWIHSGANVLTF. For the CDR3, the DNA is TGCGCCAGCAGTTCCTTGGACTGGATTCACTCTGGGGCCAACGTCCTGACTTTC.

V usage is TRBV24-1 and J usage is TRBJ2-2, with 11 bases identical to TRBD2. Germline V CDR1 and CDR2: KGHDR, SFDVKD. This CDR3 is built from 17 residues. V trimming: 7 bases; J trimming: 4 bases; junction bases outside the gene matches: 10. The CDR3 nucleotides read TGTGCCACCAGGACTAGCGGGGAGGGGGATGGCACCGGGGAGCTGTTTTTT. Protein sequence: CATRTSGEGDGTGELFF.

V usage is TRBV2 and J usage is TRBJ2-7, with a tentative D call TRBD2 (6 bases). Trimming shortened V by 2 bases and J by 6 bases, and 17 bases separated the two germline ends. CDR3 length equals 15 residues. CDR1 is SNHLY, CDR2 FYNNEI, per germline. The DNA for the CDR3 is TGTGCCAGCAGTGAAATAGCCCGGCAGGGAGGCGAGCAGTACTTC. It specifies CASSEIARQGGEQYF.

The rearrangement joins TRBV10-3 to TRBJ2-1; TRBD2 matches at 9 bases. Germline CDR1 ENHRY, CDR2 SYGVKD. With V trimmed by 0 bases and J by 10 bases, 13 bases remained unmatched. The length of the CDR3 is 17 residues. The CDR3 nucleotides read TGTGCCATCAGTGAGTCTTGGGCTAGCGGGGCTAACGACGAGCAGTTCTTC. It translates to CAISESWASGANDEQFF.

The chain couples TRBV7-9 to TRBJ1-5; D is undetermined. CDR1 is SEHNR and CDR2 is FQNEAQ in the germline V gene (reference sequence). V lost 5 bases to trimming and J lost 1 base, with 6 bases between them. This CDR3 has 13 amino acids. The CDR3 loop is CASSARSNQPQHF. In nucleotides, the CDR3 is TGTGCCAGCAGCGCCCGGAGCAATCAGCCCCAGCATTTT.

The chain couples TRBV7-3 to TRBJ1-6, with 10 bases lining up with TRBD1. The CDR3 covers 15 residues. After removal of 5 bases from V and 7 bases from J, the junction contained 5 bases not matched to a gene. CDR1 and CDR2 (germline): SGHTA, FQGTGA. The CDR3 is CASSPTTGGNSPLHF. In nucleotides, the CDR3 is TGTGCCAGCAGCCCGACGACAGGGGGCAATTCACCCCTCCACTTT.

This chain links TRBV5-5 with TRBJ2-5, with TRBD2 as a possible D gene (7 bases). From germline, CDR1 is SGHKS and CDR2 YYEKEE (reference sequence). Trimming stripped 4 bases from V and 0 bases from J, with 16 bases between. The CDR3 sequence is 16 residues long. Written as DNA, the CDR3 is TGTGCCAGCAGCCGGATACAGGGAGGGAACCAAGAGACCCAGTACTTC. This translates into CASSRIQGGNQETQYF. Together with reference TRBV5-5 and TRBJ2-5, the CDR3 gives the full variable domain: DAGVTQSPTHLIKTRGQQVTLRCSPISGHKSVSWYQQVLGQGPQFIFQYYEKEERGRGNFPDRFSARQFPNYSSELNVNALLLGDSALYLCASSRIQGGNQETQYFGPGTRLLVL.

V is TRBV10-3 and J is TRBJ1-2; D ambiguous. The V and J ends lost 8 bases and 6 bases respectively, with 7 bases between them. The germline gives CDR1 ENHRY, CDR2 SYGVKD. This CDR3 has 10 residues. The CDR3 protein is CAIRQDGYTF. The DNA for the CDR3 is TGTGCCATCCGTCAGGATGGCTACACCTTC.

This sequence joins TRBV7-2 and TRBJ2-3; a weak D match, TRBD2 (6 bases). Germline V gene sequence: CDR1 SGHTA, CDR2 FQGNSA. Trimming cost V 5 bases and J 2 bases, with 11 bases left between them. The CDR3 consists of 14 residues. CDR3 DNA sequence: TGTGCCAGCAGCCGCGGGGCCCACACAGATACGCAGTATTTT. It codes for CASSRGAHTDTQYF.

A word on this clone: The junction departs from germline at one end; a sequencing error may be responsible. The rearrangement links TRBV28 to TRBJ2-7, with 10 bases matching TRBD2. The CDR3 consists of 17 residues. In germline, CDR1 is MDHEN, CDR2 SYDVKM. The CDR3 DNA reads TGTGCCAGCAGTTTATATGCCCCCAGCGGGAGGGCCTATGAGCAGTACTTC. It translates to CASSLYAPSGRAYEQYF.

The rearrangement links TRBV2 to TRBJ1-1, with 7 nucleotides matching TRBD1. Germline V gene lookup returns CDR1 SNHLY and CDR2 FYNNEI. V lost 3 bases to trimming and J lost 5 bases; unmatched junction nucleotides: 12. The CDR3 runs 16 residues. The CDR3 DNA reads as TGTGCCAGCAGTGAGACAATTGGACAGGTCAAAACTGAAGCTTTCTTT. It yields the protein CASSETIGQVKTEAFF.

The CDR3 loop is CASSLRVDTQYF. As DNA, the CDR3 is TGTGCCAGCAGCTTGCGGGTAGATACGCAGTATTTT. V and J are TRBV11-1 and TRBJ2-3; a weak D match, TRBD2 (5 bases). Germline-derived CDR1 and CDR2 are SGHAT and FQDESV (reference sequence). The V gene lost 3 bases and the J gene lost 5 bases, with 6 bases spanning the gap. The CDR3 is 12 amino acids.

The chain links TRBV9 to TRBJ2-1, with a tentative D call TRBD2 (6 bases). CDR1 and CDR2 (germline): SGDLS, YYNGEE. This CDR3 has 15 residues. V was clipped by 2 bases and J by 4 bases, with 13 bases between them. DNA of the CDR3: TGTGCCAGCAGCGTTACAGGTGGGGGGTACAATGAGCAGTTCTTC. It encodes CASSVTGGGYNEQFF.

V gene TRBV27 combines with J gene TRBJ1-2; D call uncertain. Germline V CDR1 and CDR2: MNHEY, SMNVEV (reference sequence). Between the trimmed V and J ends, which lost 5 bases and 2 bases, there was a span of 12 bases. The CDR3 runs 14 residues. The CDR3 protein is CASSPGRVNYGYTF. The DNA of the CDR3 is TGTGCCAGCAGTCCCGGGAGGGTGAACTATGGCTACACCTTC.

This chain uses TRBV4-1 with TRBJ2-5; TRBD2 is a possible D gene (7 bases). CDR1 MGHRA and CDR2 YSYEKL come from the germline V gene. Trimming cost V 3 bases and J 3 bases, with 17 bases left between them. The CDR3 covers 16 residues. In DNA form, the CDR3 reads TGCGCCAGCAGCCATGTTCTAGCGGAGGGGGAAGAGACCCAGTACTTC. The encoded protein is CASSHVLAEGEETQYF.

The chain uses TRBV28 and TRBJ2-7; the match to TRBD1 covers 7 bases. CDR3 length: 15 amino acids. The V and J ends lost 3 bases and 1 base, in that order; junction bases with no gene match: 6. Germline CDR1 and CDR2: MDHEN and SYDVKM. The CDR3 DNA is TGTGCCAGCAGTTTCCGGGACAGAAAGTCCTACGAGCAGTACTTC. This sequence encodes CASSFRDRKSYEQYF. Using reference TRBV28 and TRBJ2-7 for the parts outside the CDR3, the full variable domain is DVKVTQSSRYLVKRTGEKVFLECVQDMDHENMFWYRQDPGLGLRLIYFSYDVKMKEKGDIPEGYSVSREKKERFSLILESASTNQTSMYLCASSFRDRKSYEQYFGPGTRLTVT.

The gene calls are TRBV7-2 and TRBJ1-2; D unclear. CDR3 length equals 14 residues. Trimming took 1 base from V and 0 from J, leaving 6 bases between them. Per germline, CDR1 SGHTA and CDR2 FQGNSA. In DNA, the CDR3 is TGTGCCAGCAGCTTAGGTTCAGCTAACTATGGCTACACCTTC. As protein: CASSLGSANYGYTF.

The rearrangement links TRBV2 to TRBJ2-1, with D maybe TRBD2 (6 bases). CDR1 and CDR2 from the germline V gene are SNHLY and FYNNEI. V was pared by 7 bases and J by 5 bases, with 12 bases between. This CDR3 is 13 amino acids long. The CDR3 bases are TGTGCCAGCACGGGAGACTTGGACAATGAGCAGTTCTTC. It specifies CASTGDLDNEQFF.

This clone was seen many times. In nucleotides, the CDR3 is TGTGCCATCAGTAGTAGCGGGGGGAAATACAATGAGCAGTTCTTC. It codes for CAISSSGGKYNEQFF. The rearrangement links TRBV10-3 to TRBJ2-1; 10 positions match TRBD2. Germline CDR1 reads ENHRY; CDR2 reads SYGVKD. Trimming at V came to 5 bases and at J to 4 bases, leaving 5 bases not matched to a gene. This CDR3 contains 15 residues.